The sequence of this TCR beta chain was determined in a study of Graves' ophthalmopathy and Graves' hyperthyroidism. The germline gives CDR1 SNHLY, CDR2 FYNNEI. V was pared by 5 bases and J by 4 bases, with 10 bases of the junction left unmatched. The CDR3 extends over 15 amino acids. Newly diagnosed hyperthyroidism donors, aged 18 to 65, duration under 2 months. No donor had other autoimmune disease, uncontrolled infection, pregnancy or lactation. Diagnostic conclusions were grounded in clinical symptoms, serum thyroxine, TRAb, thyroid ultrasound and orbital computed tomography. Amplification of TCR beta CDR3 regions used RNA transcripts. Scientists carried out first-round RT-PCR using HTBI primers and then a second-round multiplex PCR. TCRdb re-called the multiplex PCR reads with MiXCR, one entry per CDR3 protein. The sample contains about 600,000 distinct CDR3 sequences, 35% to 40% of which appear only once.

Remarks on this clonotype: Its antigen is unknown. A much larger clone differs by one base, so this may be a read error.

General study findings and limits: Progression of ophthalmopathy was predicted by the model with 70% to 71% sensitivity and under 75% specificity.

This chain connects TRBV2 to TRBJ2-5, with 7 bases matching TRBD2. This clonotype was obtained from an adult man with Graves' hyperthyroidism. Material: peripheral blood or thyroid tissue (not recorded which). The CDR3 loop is CASSFGGSVLETQYF. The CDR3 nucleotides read TGTGCCAGCAGTTTTGGCGGGAGTGTGTTAGAGACCCAGTACTTC.